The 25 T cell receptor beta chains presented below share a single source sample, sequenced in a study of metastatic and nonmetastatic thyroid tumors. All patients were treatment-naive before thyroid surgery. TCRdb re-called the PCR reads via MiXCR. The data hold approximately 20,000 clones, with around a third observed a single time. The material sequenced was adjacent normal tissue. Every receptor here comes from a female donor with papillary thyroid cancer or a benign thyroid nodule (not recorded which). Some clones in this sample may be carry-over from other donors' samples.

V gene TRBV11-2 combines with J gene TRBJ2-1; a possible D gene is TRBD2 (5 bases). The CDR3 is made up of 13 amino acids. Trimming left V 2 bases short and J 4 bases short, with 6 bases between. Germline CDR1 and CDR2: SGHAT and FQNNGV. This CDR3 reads CASSLRGYNEQFF. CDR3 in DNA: TGTGCCAGCAGCTTACGGGGTTACAATGAGCAGTTCTTC.

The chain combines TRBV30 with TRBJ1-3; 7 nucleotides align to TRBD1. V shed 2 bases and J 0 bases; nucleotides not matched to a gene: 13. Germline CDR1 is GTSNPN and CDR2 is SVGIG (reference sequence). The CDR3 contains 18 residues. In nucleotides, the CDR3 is TGTGCCTGGAGTATTGAGTTGGGACAGCCCCTCTCTGGAAACACCATATATTTT. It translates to CAWSIELGQPLSGNTIYF.

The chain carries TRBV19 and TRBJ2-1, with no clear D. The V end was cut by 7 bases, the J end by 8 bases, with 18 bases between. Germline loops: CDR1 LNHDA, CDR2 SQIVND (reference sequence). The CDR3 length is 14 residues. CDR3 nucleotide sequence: TGTGCCAGTAATTTAGGCCCCAGTGCGGATGAGCAGTTCTTC. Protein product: CASNLGPSADEQFF.

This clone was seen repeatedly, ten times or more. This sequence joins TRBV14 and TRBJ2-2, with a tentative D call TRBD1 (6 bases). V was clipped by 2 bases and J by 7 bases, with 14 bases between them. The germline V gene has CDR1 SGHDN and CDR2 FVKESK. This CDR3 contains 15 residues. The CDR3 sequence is CASSQRQDWVGELFF. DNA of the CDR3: TGTGCCAGCAGCCAACGACAGGATTGGGTCGGGGAGCTGTTTTTT.

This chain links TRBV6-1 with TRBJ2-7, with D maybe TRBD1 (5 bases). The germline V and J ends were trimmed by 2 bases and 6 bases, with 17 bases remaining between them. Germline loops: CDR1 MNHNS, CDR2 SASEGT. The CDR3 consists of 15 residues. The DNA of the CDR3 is TGTGCCAGCAGTGAACAAGCAGGGCCTAGGGGCGAGCAGTACTTC. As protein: CASSEQAGPRGEQYF.

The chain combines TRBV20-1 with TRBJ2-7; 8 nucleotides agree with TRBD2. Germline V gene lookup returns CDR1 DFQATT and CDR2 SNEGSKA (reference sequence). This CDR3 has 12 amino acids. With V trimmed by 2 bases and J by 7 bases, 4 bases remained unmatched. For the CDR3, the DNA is TGCAGTGCTAGACGGGGGGGAAGGGAGCAGTACTTC. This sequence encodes CSARRGGREQYF.

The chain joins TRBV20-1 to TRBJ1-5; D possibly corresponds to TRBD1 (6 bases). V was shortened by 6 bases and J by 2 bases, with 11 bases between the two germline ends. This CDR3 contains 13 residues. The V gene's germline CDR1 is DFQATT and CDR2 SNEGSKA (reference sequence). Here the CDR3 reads CSAYRDGNQPQHF. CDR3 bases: TGCAGTGCCTACAGGGACGGCAATCAGCCCCAGCATTTT.

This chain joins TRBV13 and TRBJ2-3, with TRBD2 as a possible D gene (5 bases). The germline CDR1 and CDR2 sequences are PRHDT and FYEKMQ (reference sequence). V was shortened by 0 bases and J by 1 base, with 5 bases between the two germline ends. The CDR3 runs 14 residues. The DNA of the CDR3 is TGTGCCAGCAGCTTAGGGGAGGGCACAGATACGCAGTATTTT. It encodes CASSLGEGTDTQYF.

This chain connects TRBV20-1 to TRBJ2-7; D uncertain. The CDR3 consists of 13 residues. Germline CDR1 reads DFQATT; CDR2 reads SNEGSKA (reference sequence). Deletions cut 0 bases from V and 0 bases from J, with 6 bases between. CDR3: CSAREGGSYEQYF. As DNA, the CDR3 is TGCAGTGCTAGAGAGGGCGGCTCCTACGAGCAGTACTTC.

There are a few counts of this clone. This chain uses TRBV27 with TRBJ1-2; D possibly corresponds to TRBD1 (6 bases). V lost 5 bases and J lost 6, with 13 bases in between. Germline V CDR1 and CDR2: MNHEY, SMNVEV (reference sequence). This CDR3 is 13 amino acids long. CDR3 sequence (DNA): TGTGCCAGCAGTCTTGGGAGGGGGAATGGCTACACCTTC. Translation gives CASSLGRGNGYTF.

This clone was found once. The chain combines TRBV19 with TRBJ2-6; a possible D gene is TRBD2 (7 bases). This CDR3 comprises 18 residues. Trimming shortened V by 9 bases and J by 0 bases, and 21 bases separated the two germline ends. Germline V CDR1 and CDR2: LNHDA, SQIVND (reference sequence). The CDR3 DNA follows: TGTGCCAGCAGGGCCCTTAGGGGGGGAGTCTCTGGGGCCAACGTCCTGACTTTC. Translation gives CASRALRGGVSGANVLTF.

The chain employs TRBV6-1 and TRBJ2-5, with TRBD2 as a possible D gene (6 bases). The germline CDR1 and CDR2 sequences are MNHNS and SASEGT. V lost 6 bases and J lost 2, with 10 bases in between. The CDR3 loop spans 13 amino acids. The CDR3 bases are TGTGCCAGCAGCCGGGACTCTCAAGAGACCCAGTACTTC. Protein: CASSRDSQETQYF.

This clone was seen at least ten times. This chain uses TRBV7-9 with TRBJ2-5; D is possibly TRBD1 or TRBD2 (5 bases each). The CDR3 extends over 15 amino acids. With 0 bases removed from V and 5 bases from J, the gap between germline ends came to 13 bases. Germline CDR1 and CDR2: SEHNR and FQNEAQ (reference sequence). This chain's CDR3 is CASSLAGTERETQYF. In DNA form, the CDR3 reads TGTGCCAGCAGCTTAGCCGGGACGGAAAGGGAGACCCAGTACTTC.

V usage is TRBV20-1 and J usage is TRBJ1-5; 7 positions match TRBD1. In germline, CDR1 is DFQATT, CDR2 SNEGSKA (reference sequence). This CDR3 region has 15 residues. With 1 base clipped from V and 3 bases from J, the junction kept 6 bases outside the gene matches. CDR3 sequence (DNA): TGCAGTGCTAGAGGGTCGGGACAGATCAATCAGCCCCAGCATTTT. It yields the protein CSARGSGQINQPQHF.

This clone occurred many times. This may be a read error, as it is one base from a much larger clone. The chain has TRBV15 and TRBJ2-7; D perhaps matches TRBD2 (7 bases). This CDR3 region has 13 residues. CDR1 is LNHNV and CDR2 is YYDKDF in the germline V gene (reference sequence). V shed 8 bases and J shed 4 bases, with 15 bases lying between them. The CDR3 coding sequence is TGTGCCACCGGCCCGGGGGGCCAGTACGAGCAGTACTTC. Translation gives CATGPGGQYEQYF.

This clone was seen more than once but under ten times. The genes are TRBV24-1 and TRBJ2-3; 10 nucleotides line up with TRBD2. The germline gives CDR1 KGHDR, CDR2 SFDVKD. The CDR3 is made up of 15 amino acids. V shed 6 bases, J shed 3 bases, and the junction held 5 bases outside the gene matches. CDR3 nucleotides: TGTGCCACCAGTTCGACTAGCGGGCGGACAGATACGCAGTATTTT. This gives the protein CATSSTSGRTDTQYF.

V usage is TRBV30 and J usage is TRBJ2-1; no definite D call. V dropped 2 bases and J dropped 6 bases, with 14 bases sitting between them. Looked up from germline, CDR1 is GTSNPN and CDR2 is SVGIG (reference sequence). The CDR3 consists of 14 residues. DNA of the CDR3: TGTGCCTGGAGTCCCACCCGTAGGAGCAATGAGCAGTTCTTC. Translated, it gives CAWSPTRRSNEQFF.

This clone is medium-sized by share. This CDR3 reads CASSLEGFSYEQYF. The DNA for the CDR3 is TGTGCCAGCAGTTTGGAGGGCTTCTCCTACGAGCAGTACTTC. The J gene is TRBJ2-7, the V gene TRBV28, with D tentatively TRBD2 (6 bases). CDR3 size: 14 residues. The germline V and J ends were trimmed by 3 bases and 0 bases, with 9 bases remaining between them. Germline V CDR1 and CDR2: MDHEN, SYDVKM.

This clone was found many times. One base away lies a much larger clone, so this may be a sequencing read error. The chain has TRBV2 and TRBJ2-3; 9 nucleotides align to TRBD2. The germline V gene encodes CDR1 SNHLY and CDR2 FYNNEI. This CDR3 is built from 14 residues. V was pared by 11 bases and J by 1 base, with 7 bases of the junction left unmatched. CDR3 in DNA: TGTGCCGGCAACGGCGGGGGGGGCACAGATACGCAGTATTTT. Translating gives CAGNGGGGTDTQYF.

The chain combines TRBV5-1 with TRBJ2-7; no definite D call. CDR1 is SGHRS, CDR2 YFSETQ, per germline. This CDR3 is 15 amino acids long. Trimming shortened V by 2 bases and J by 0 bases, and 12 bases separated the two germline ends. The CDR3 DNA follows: TGCGCCAGCAGCTTTACGACGAGGAGCTCCTACGAGCAGTACTTC. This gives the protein CASSFTTRSSYEQYF.

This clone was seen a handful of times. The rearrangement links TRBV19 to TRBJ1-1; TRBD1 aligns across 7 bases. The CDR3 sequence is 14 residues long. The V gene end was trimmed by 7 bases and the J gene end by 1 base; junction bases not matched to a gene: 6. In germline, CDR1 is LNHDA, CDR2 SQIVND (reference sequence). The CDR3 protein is CASTKDRRNTEAFF. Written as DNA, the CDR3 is TGTGCCAGTACCAAGGACAGGAGGAACACTGAAGCTTTCTTT. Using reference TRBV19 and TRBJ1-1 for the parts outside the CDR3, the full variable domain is DGGITQSPKYLFRKEGQNVTLSCEQNLNHDAMYWYRQDPGQGLRLIYYSQIVNDFQKGDIAEGYSVSREKKESFPLTVTSAQKNPTAFYLCASTKDRRNTEAFFGQGTRLTVV.

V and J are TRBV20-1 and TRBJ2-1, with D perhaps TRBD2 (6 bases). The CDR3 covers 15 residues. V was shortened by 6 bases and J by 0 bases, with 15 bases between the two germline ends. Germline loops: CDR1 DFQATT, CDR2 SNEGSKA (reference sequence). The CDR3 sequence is CSATTSRSSYNEQFF. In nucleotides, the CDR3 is TGCAGTGCAACCACTAGCCGCAGCTCCTACAATGAGCAGTTCTTC.

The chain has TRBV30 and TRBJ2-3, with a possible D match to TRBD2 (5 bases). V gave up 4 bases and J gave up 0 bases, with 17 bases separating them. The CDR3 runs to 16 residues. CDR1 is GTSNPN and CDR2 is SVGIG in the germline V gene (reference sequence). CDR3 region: CAWTHGGGGSTDTQYF. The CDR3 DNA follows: TGTGCCTGGACCCACGGCGGTGGCGGGAGCACAGATACGCAGTATTTT.

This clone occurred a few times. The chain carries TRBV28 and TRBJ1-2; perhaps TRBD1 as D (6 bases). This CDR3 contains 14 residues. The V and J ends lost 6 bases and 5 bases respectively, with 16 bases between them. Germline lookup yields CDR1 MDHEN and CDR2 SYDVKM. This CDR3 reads CASRPGGGPYGYTF. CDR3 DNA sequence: TGTGCCAGCAGACCTGGGGGGGGGCCATATGGCTACACCTTC.

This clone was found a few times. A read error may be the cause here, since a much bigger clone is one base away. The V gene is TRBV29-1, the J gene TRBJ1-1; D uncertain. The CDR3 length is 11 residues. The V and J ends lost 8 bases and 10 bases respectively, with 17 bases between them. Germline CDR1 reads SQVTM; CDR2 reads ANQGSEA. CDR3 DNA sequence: TGCAGCTCCCCGGAAGGTCTTGGAGCTTTCTTT. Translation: CSSPEGLGAFF.